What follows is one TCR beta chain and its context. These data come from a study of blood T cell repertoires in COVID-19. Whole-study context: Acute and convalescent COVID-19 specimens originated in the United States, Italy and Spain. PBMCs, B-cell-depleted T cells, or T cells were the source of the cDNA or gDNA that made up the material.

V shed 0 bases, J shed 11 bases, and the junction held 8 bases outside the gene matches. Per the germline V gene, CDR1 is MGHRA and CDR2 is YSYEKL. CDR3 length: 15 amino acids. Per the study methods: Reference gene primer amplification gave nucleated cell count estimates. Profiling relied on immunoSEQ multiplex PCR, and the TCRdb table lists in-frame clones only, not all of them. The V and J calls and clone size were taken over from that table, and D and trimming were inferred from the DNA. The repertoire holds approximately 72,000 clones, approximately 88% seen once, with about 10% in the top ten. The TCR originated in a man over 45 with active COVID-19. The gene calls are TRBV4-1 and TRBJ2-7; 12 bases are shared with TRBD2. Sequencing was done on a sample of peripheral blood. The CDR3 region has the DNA TGCGCCAGCAGCCAAGAGAGAATGACTAGCGGGAGAAAGTACTTC. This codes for CASSQERMTSGRKYF.